Listed here are 18 T cell receptor beta chains from one sample, sequenced in a study of T cells in Graves' hyperthyroidism and ophthalmopathy. Regions amplified from RNA transcripts were the TCR beta CDR3 regions. A first-round RT-PCR of the TCR CDR3 used the HTBI primer set. TCRdb recomputed calls from the multiplex PCR reads with MiXCR, one row per CDR3 protein. The repertoire holds hundreds of thousands of distinct CDR3 sequences, with 12% to 15% as singletons. The sequencing input was blood. The receptors were sampled from a woman younger than 35 with Graves' hyperthyroidism.

The chain combines TRBV19 with TRBJ1-1; TRBD1 matches 7 bases. This CDR3 comprises 14 residues. Losses at the gene ends were 6 bases for V and 1 base for J; bases not matched to a gene: 5. Germline assignment: CDR1 LNHDA and CDR2 SQIVND (reference sequence). This CDR3 is CASRKQGPNTEAFF. The DNA of the CDR3 is TGTGCCAGTAGGAAACAGGGGCCGAACACTGAAGCTTTCTTT.

The V call is TRBV20-1, the J call TRBJ1-1; D gene ambiguous. Trimming removed 0 bases at V and 2 bases at J, with 13 bases between. Germline CDR1 reads DFQATT; CDR2 reads SNEGSKA (reference sequence). The length of the CDR3 is 15 residues. The chain's CDR3 is CSARDPTSRNTEAFF. The CDR3 DNA reads TGCAGTGCTAGAGATCCGACTAGCCGAAACACTGAAGCTTTCTTT.

The chain carries TRBV5-6 and TRBJ2-4; D is perhaps TRBD1 or TRBD2 (5 bases each). The CDR3 contains 16 residues. Germline CDR1 and CDR2: SGHDT and YYEEEE. Trimming took 0 bases from V and 0 from J, leaving 10 bases between them. CDR3 DNA sequence: TGTGCCAGCAGCTTGGATTGGGGGTTAGCCAAAAACATTCAGTACTTC. Translated: CASSLDWGLAKNIQYF.

This clonotype came up many times. V usage is TRBV2 and J usage is TRBJ2-7; 10 positions agree with TRBD2. This CDR3 has 15 residues. CDR1 and CDR2 from the germline V gene are SNHLY and FYNNEI. V shed 7 bases, J shed 1 base, and the junction held 7 bases outside the gene matches. The CDR3 sequence is CASKVEREGSYEQYF. The CDR3 DNA reads TGTGCCAGCAAAGTCGAGCGGGAGGGTTCCTACGAGCAGTACTTC. The variable domain in full, with the rest retrieved from reference TRBV2 and TRBJ2-7, is EPEVTQTPSHQVTQMGQEVILRCVPISNHLYFYWYRQILGQKVEFLVSFYNNEISEKSEIFDDQFSVERPDGSNFTLKIRSTKLEDSAMYFCASKVEREGSYEQYFGPGTRLTVT.

This clonotype has a count of ten or more. V gene TRBV12-3 or TRBV12-4 combines with J gene TRBJ2-2; 9 bases align to TRBD1. The CDR3 spans 16 residues. V lost 5 bases and J lost 7; bases outside the gene matches: 11. This CDR3 reads CASSLGTGWDIGELFF. The CDR3 DNA sequence: TGTGCCAGCAGTCTCGGGACAGGGTGGGACATCGGGGAGCTGTTTTTT.

The table lists this clonotype with a few counts. The chain carries TRBV19 and TRBJ2-7; D unresolved. There are 15 residues in the CDR3. Germline CDR1 LNHDA, CDR2 SQIVND (reference sequence). V was clipped by 4 bases and J by 6 bases, with 19 bases between them. CDR3 amino acids: CASSTTDGPLGEQYF. The CDR3, as DNA: TGTGCCAGTAGTACGACCGACGGACCGCTTGGCGAGCAGTACTTC. Full variable domain (remainder filled in from reference TRBV19 and TRBJ2-7): DGGITQSPKYLFRKEGQNVTLSCEQNLNHDAMYWYRQDPGQGLRLIYYSQIVNDFQKGDIAEGYSVSREKKESFPLTVTSAQKNPTAFYLCASSTTDGPLGEQYFGPGTRLTVT.

The chain links TRBV9 to TRBJ2-1; 12 bases align to TRBD2. The V and J ends lost 4 bases and 10 bases, in that order; junction bases with no gene match: 9. CDR3 length equals 15 residues. CDR1 and CDR2 from the germline V gene are SGDLS and YYNGEE. The CDR3 DNA reads as TGTGCCAGCAGCACCGGACTAGCGGGAACGTACGAGCAGTTCTTC. Translating it yields CASSTGLAGTYEQFF. Full variable domain (remainder filled in from reference TRBV9 and TRBJ2-1): DSGVTQTPKHLITATGQRVTLRCSPRSGDLSVYWYQQSLDQGLQFLIQYYNGEERAKGNILERFSAQQFPDLHSELNLSSLELGDSALYFCASSTGLAGTYEQFFGPGTRLTVL.

This chain joins TRBV27 and TRBJ2-7; 10 nucleotides line up with TRBD2. The germline CDR1 and CDR2 sequences are MNHEY and SMNVEV (reference sequence). With V trimmed by 6 bases and J by 5 bases, 13 bases remained unmatched. The CDR3 loop spans 16 amino acids. The CDR3, as DNA: TGTGCCAGCAGCCGACAACGAGTAGCGGGAGGAGACGAGCAGTACTTC. Translation: CASSRQRVAGGDEQYF.

This clonotype was picked up many times. V is TRBV19 and J is TRBJ2-1; 9 bases align to TRBD2. This CDR3 region has 14 residues. V shed 4 bases, J shed 7 bases, and the junction held 5 bases outside the gene matches. Per the germline V gene, CDR1 is LNHDA and CDR2 is SQIVND (reference sequence). The CDR3 reads CASSSGRARNEQFF. The CDR3 DNA follows: TGTGCCAGTAGTAGCGGGAGGGCCAGAAATGAGCAGTTCTTC.

Comment on this clonotype: Being one base from a much bigger clone, this may be a read error. The rearrangement joins TRBV5-4 to TRBJ1-2; D is undetermined. CDR3 length: 16 residues. The germline V gene has CDR1 SGHNT and CDR2 YYREEE (reference sequence). V lost 4 bases and J 4 bases, leaving 20 bases between the germline ends. CDR3 sequence: CASSRHSPHLGYGYTF. The CDR3 DNA reads TGTGCCAGCAGCCGGCACAGTCCTCACTTAGGCTATGGCTACACCTTC.

This clonotype was seen at least ten times. The chain couples TRBV20-1 to TRBJ2-5, with a weak D call TRBD2 (5 bases). This CDR3 is 12 amino acids long. Germline CDR1 and CDR2: DFQATT and SNEGSKA (reference sequence). Between the trimmed V and J ends, which lost 3 bases and 4 bases, there was a span of 9 bases. CDR3 protein: CSASLAGETQYF. The CDR3 DNA follows: TGCAGTGCTAGTCTGGCGGGAGAGACCCAGTACTTC.

This clonotype was observed at least ten times. The J gene is TRBJ2-1, the V gene TRBV5-1, with unresolved D. Germline V gene sequence: CDR1 SGHRS, CDR2 YFSETQ. This CDR3 spans 12 amino acids. The V and J ends lost 3 bases and 5 bases respectively, with 6 bases between them. CDR3 nucleotides: TGCGCCAGCAGCTGGGCTGACAATGAGCAGTTCTTC. It specifies CASSWADNEQFF.

The table lists this clonotype with many counts. The chain recombines TRBV11-1 with TRBJ2-3; possibly TRBD1 for D (6 bases). V lost 2 bases, J lost 2 bases, and 14 bases lay in between. Germline V gene sequence: CDR1 SGHAT, CDR2 FQDESV (reference sequence). The length of the CDR3 is 16 residues. Here the CDR3 DNA reads TGTGCCAGCAGCTTAACACCGGGACATGCCACAGATACGCAGTATTTT. This encodes CASSLTPGHATDTQYF.

At least ten counts were recorded for this clonotype. The chain couples TRBV11-2 to TRBJ2-1; 7 bases align to TRBD2. The CDR3 consists of 15 residues. The J segment lost 8 bases and the V segment lost 7 bases, leaving 14 bases of the junction unmatched. The germline V gene encodes CDR1 SGHAT and CDR2 FQNNGV. CDR3 bases: TGTGCCAGCAAGAGGTGGGGAGGGCCCCGTGATGAGCAGTTCTTC. Translating it yields CASKRWGGPRDEQFF.

This clonotype was found many times. The chain joins TRBV30 to TRBJ1-1; D is unclear. This CDR3 is built from 13 residues. Germline CDR1 GTSNPN, CDR2 SVGIG (reference sequence). With 4 bases removed from V and 1 base from J, the gap between germline ends came to 10 bases. The CDR3 is CAWNVGKNTEAFF. The DNA for the CDR3 is TGTGCCTGGAATGTCGGCAAGAACACTGAAGCTTTCTTT.

In this sample, this clonotype turned up many times. CDR3 protein: CASSPQLNTEAFF. The CDR3 region has the DNA TGTGCCAGCAGCCCACAGTTGAACACTGAAGCTTTCTTT. The chain is built from TRBV6-1 and TRBJ1-1; no clear D. Germline lookup yields CDR1 MNHNS and CDR2 SASEGT. This CDR3 is 13 amino acids long. Trimming shortened V by 6 bases and J by 0 bases, and 8 bases separated the two germline ends.

In this sample, this clonotype turned up many times. The rearrangement uses TRBV6-1 and TRBJ2-7, with 7 bases matching TRBD2. Germline CDR1 reads MNHNS; CDR2 reads SASEGT. Trimming removed 0 bases from V and 5 bases from J; junction bases left unmatched: 13. CDR3 length: 17 residues. CDR3 amino acids: CASSEAIPGGSIHEQYF. The CDR3 coding sequence is TGTGCCAGCAGTGAAGCGATTCCGGGCGGGAGTATCCACGAGCAGTACTTC.

This clonotype was seen ten or more times. The chain has TRBV30 and TRBJ1-1; D remains ambiguous. Germline CDR1 GTSNPN, CDR2 SVGIG (reference sequence). The CDR3 consists of 13 residues. The V end lost 0 bases, the J end lost 1 base, and 6 bases lay between the germline ends. The DNA of the CDR3 is TGTGCCTGGAGTGTTGGAGGGAACACTGAAGCTTTCTTT. As protein: CAWSVGGNTEAFF.